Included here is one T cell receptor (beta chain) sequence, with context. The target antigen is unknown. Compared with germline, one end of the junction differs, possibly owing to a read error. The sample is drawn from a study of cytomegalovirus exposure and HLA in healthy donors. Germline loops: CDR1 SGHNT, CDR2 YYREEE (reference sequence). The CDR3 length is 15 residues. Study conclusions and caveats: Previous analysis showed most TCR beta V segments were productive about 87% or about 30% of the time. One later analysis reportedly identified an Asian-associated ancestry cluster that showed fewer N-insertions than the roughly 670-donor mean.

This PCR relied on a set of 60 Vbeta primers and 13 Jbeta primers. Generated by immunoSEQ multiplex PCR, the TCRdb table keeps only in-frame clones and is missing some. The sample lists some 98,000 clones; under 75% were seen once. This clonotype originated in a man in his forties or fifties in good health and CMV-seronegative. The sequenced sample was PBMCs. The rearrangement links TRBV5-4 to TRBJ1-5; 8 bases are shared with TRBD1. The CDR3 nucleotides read TGTGCCAGCAGCCCCGGGACAGGCATCAATCAACCCCAGCATTTT. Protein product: CASSPGTGINQPQHF.